Listed below are T cell receptor beta chains from one sample, sequenced in a study of PD-L1 blockade in urothelial cancer. Measured with immunoSEQ multiplex PCR; TCRdb has only the in-frame clones, and not every one. The table lists over 100,000 clones, more than 85% of them singletons. This specimen was PBMCs, taken around atezolizumab (anti-PD-L1) treatment. Receptor source: a man between 60 and 75 years old with urothelial cancer. Each CDR3 is given with its conserved first and last residue. D genes are given only for firm matches. Clone size appears in some rows only: once, few, many, or a class for an expanded clone.

d_call: TRBD1
clone_size: NA
j_call: TRBJ2-5
v_call: TRBV4-1
cdr3_nt: TGCGCCAGCAGCCAAGATCTCTTGGGGACAGGGAAAGAGACCCAGTACTTC
cdr3_aa: CASSQDLLGTGKETQYF

d_call: NA
clone_size: NA
j_call: TRBJ2-1
v_call: TRBV6-5
cdr3_nt: TGTGCCAGCAGTATTAGCAGGAGGGCCCTCGGGGAGCAGTTCTTC
cdr3_aa: CASSISRRALGEQFF

d_call: TRBD1
clone_size: NA
j_call: TRBJ2-3
v_call: TRBV7-3
cdr3_nt: TGTGCCAGCAGCTTAAAGCCCCGACAGGGATACACAGATACGCAGTATTTT
cdr3_aa: CASSLKPRQGYTDTQYF

d_call: TRBD1
clone_size: once
j_call: TRBJ1-1
v_call: TRBV19
cdr3_nt: TGTGCCAGTATGGGGCAGGGGGCGAGCACTGAAGCTTTCTTT
cdr3_aa: CASMGQGASTEAFF

d_call: TRBD2
clone_size: NA
j_call: TRBJ2-5
v_call: TRBV5-6
cdr3_nt: TGTGCCAGCAACGCCGGGGGGTGGCAAGAGACCCAGTACTTC
cdr3_aa: CASNAGGWQETQYF

d_call: TRBD1
clone_size: NA
j_call: TRBJ2-7
v_call: TRBV5-4
cdr3_nt: TGTGCCAGCAGCCTCCAGTCCAGGGGGCCCTACGAGCAGTACTTC
cdr3_aa: CASSLQSRGPYEQYF

d_call: TRBD2
clone_size: NA
j_call: TRBJ2-3
v_call: TRBV5-1
cdr3_nt: TGCGCCAGCAGCTTGGTAGCGGGGGCCAGCACAGATACGCAGTATTTT
cdr3_aa: CASSLVAGASTDTQYF

d_call: NA
clone_size: NA
j_call: TRBJ1-1
v_call: TRBV5-6
cdr3_nt: TGTGCCAGCAGCTTGCTACTCCCCCGTACTGAAGCTTTCTTT
cdr3_aa: CASSLLLPRTEAFF

d_call: NA
clone_size: NA
j_call: TRBJ2-1
v_call: TRBV27
cdr3_nt: TGTGCCAGTCGGCGGGACCTCTACAATGAGCAGTTCTTC
cdr3_aa: CASRRDLYNEQFF

d_call: TRBD1
clone_size: NA
j_call: TRBJ2-1
v_call: TRBV29-1
cdr3_nt: TGCAGCGTTCCTACGGGACAGACCTACAATGAGCAGTTCTTC
cdr3_aa: CSVPTGQTYNEQFF

d_call: NA
clone_size: NA
j_call: TRBJ2-5
v_call: TRBV7-2
cdr3_nt: TGTGCCAGCAGCTTAGGGAGGGTCCAAGAGACCCAGTACTTC
cdr3_aa: CASSLGRVQETQYF

d_call: NA
clone_size: NA
j_call: TRBJ1-3
v_call: TRBV4-1
cdr3_nt: TGCGCCAGCAGCCAAGCATTGTTGGGAAACACCATATATTTT
cdr3_aa: CASSQALLGNTIYF

d_call: TRBD2
clone_size: NA
j_call: TRBJ2-3
v_call: TRBV28
cdr3_nt: TGTGCCAGCATCCCCCCCGGTGGGAGGGACAGCACAGATACGCAGTATTTT
cdr3_aa: CASIPPGGRDSTDTQYF

d_call: NA
clone_size: many
j_call: TRBJ2-7
v_call: TRBV5-8
cdr3_nt: TGTGCCAGCAGCTTTCACAGGGTGAGGGCCTACGAGCAGTACTTC
cdr3_aa: CASSFHRVRAYEQYF

d_call: NA
clone_size: NA
j_call: TRBJ2-2
v_call: TRBV11-3
cdr3_nt: TGTGCCAGCAGCCTGCGGGGGCGTAACACCGGGGAGCTGTTTTTT
cdr3_aa: CASSLRGRNTGELFF

d_call: TRBD2
clone_size: once
j_call: TRBJ2-3
v_call: TRBV10-2
cdr3_nt: TGCGCCAGCAGTGAGAAGCGGGGGGGCACAGATACGCAGTATTTT
cdr3_aa: CASSEKRGGTDTQYF

d_call: NA
clone_size: NA
j_call: TRBJ1-2
v_call: TRBV19
cdr3_nt: TGTGCCAGTAGTATAACCAGCGGACGATATGGCTACACCTTC
cdr3_aa: CASSITSGRYGYTF

d_call: TRBD2
clone_size: NA
j_call: TRBJ2-3
v_call: TRBV27
cdr3_nt: TGTGCCAGCAGTTCGGGACTATCCACAGATACGCAGTATTTT
cdr3_aa: CASSSGLSTDTQYF

d_call: TRBD2
clone_size: NA
j_call: TRBJ2-4
v_call: TRBV4-3
cdr3_nt: TGCGCCAGCAGCCAAGGAGTGGGACTAGCGGGGGGGCCTGGGGACATTCAGTACTTC
cdr3_aa: CASSQGVGLAGGPGDIQYF

d_call: NA
clone_size: NA
j_call: TRBJ2-3
v_call: TRBV7-2
cdr3_nt: TGTGCCAGCAGCTTAGCGGGGGCCGGCACAGATACGCAGTATTTT
cdr3_aa: CASSLAGAGTDTQYF

d_call: NA
clone_size: NA
j_call: TRBJ1-3
v_call: TRBV18
cdr3_nt: TGTGCCAGCTCACGGGGGGGCTCCTCTGGAAACACCATATATTTT
cdr3_aa: CASSRGGSSGNTIYF

d_call: TRBD2
clone_size: NA
j_call: TRBJ2-7
v_call: TRBV28
cdr3_nt: TGTGCCAGCAGTTTGGCGGGACTAGCGGATTACGAGCAGTACTTC
cdr3_aa: CASSLAGLADYEQYF